The 8 T cell receptor beta chains below come from one sample, sequenced in a study of blood T cell repertoires in COVID-19. Libraries were prepared by immunoSEQ multiplex PCR; TCRdb keeps only in-frame clonotypes and omits some of them. The repertoire holds roughly 380,000 clones, with over 85% as singletons. Sequencing was done on a sample of peripheral blood. Receptors originate from a woman aged 55-70 years with COVID-19, enrolled during active disease.

The chain links TRBV18 to TRBJ1-1; 10 bases are a match to TRBD1. V lost 1 base and J lost 7; bases outside the gene matches: 6. The CDR3 is made up of 15 amino acids. Germline V lookup: CDR1 KGHSH, CDR2 LQKENI. The CDR3, as DNA: TGTGCCAGCTCACCACGGGACAGGGGAGGGAATGAAGCTTTCTTT. Its protein is CASSPRDRGGNEAFF.

This clone was found a few times. This chain uses TRBV2 with TRBJ1-2; a possible D gene is TRBD1 (5 bases). The CDR3 covers 13 residues. CDR1 is SNHLY and CDR2 is FYNNEI in the germline V gene. V was clipped by 7 bases and J by 5 bases, with 14 bases between them. The CDR3 here is CASTERGGYGYTF. The DNA for the CDR3 is TGTGCCAGCACCGAAAGGGGAGGGTATGGCTACACCTTC.

This chain joins TRBV2 and TRBJ1-5, with D uncertain. The CDR3 length is 12 residues. Germline V lookup: CDR1 SNHLY, CDR2 FYNNEI. V gave up 6 bases and J gave up 0 bases, with 3 bases separating them. The CDR3 sequence is CASRASNQPQHF. The CDR3 DNA sequence: TGTGCCAGCAGAGCTAGCAATCAGCCCCAGCATTTT.

The chain uses TRBV5-4 and TRBJ1-1; D is uncertain. This CDR3 spans 16 amino acids. V was trimmed by 3 bases and J by 0 bases, leaving 15 bases between them. The germline CDR1 and CDR2 sequences are SGHNT and YYREEE (reference sequence). CDR3 DNA sequence: TGTGCCAGCAGCTCCATGGCCCGCCAGATGAACACTGAAGCTTTCTTT. Translating gives CASSSMARQMNTEAFF.

This rearrangement joins TRBV9 to TRBJ1-1, with 9 nucleotides matching TRBD1. The J segment lost 6 bases and the V segment lost 4 bases, leaving 10 bases of the junction unmatched. The CDR3 has 15 amino acids. Germline CDR1 is SGDLS and CDR2 is YYNGEE. The CDR3 DNA reads as TGTGCCAGCAGCATAACAGGGGGCCCGGGGCCTGAAGCTTTCTTT. Translated, it gives CASSITGGPGPEAFF.

The genes are TRBV28 and TRBJ2-4; 9 bases are shared with TRBD1. The CDR3 consists of 16 residues. V gave up 6 bases and J gave up 4 bases; unmatched junction bases: 10. CDR1 is MDHEN and CDR2 is SYDVKM in the germline V gene. CDR3 sequence reads: CASRNSPGTGKNIQYF. CDR3 sequence (DNA): TGTGCCAGCAGAAACTCCCCCGGGACAGGGAAAAACATTCAGTACTTC. The full variable domain, completed using reference TRBV28 and TRBJ2-4, is DVKVTQSSRYLVKRTGEKVFLECVQDMDHENMFWYRQDPGLGLRLIYFSYDVKMKEKGDIPEGYSVSREKKERFSLILESASTNQTSMYLCASRNSPGTGKNIQYFGAGTRLSVL.

The chain couples TRBV2 to TRBJ1-1; 8 bases align to TRBD1. V lost 10 bases, J lost 5 bases, and 12 bases stayed unmatched. The CDR3 runs 14 residues. Germline V lookup: CDR1 SNHLY, CDR2 FYNNEI. DNA for the CDR3: TGTGCCACCAGGGGGGCAGGGGGCGCGACTGAAGCTTTCTTT. Residues: CATRGAGGATEAFF. The whole variable domain, remainder taken from reference TRBV2 and TRBJ1-1, is EPEVTQTPSHQVTQMGQEVILRCVPISNHLYFYWYRQILGQKVEFLVSFYNNEISEKSEIFDDQFSVERPDGSNFTLKIRSTKLEDSAMYFCATRGAGGATEAFFGQGTRLTVV.

A single count supports this clone. The J gene is TRBJ1-3, the V gene TRBV5-8, with D uncertain. Trimming took 7 bases from V and 1 from J, leaving 15 bases between them. CDR1 SGHTS and CDR2 YDEGEE come from the germline V gene. This CDR3 comprises 15 residues. The CDR3 DNA is TGTGCCAGCTACCCGTGGCAGTTGTCTGGAAACACCATATATTTT. This gives the protein CASYPWQLSGNTIYF.